The following is a T cell receptor beta chain sequence with its context. Sequenced by immunoSEQ multiplex PCR; TCRdb stores in-frame clones only, minus some. The top ten hold approximately 4.3% of the sample, which has approximately 210,000 clones, 80% seen once. This record belongs to a study of blood T cell repertoires in COVID-19. Sequencing was performed on PBMCs or T cells enriched from blood (not recorded which). This clonotype was obtained from a man in his thirties or forties with acute COVID-19.

The CDR3 is CASSPLMREQFF. CDR3 nucleotide sequence: TGTGCCAGCAGCCCCCTTATGAGGGAGCAGTTCTTC. This chain links TRBV11-2 with TRBJ2-1; D remains ambiguous. CDR1 and CDR2 from the germline V gene are SGHAT and FQNNGV. This CDR3 contains 12 residues. The V gene lost 5 bases and the J gene lost 10 bases, with 12 bases spanning the gap.